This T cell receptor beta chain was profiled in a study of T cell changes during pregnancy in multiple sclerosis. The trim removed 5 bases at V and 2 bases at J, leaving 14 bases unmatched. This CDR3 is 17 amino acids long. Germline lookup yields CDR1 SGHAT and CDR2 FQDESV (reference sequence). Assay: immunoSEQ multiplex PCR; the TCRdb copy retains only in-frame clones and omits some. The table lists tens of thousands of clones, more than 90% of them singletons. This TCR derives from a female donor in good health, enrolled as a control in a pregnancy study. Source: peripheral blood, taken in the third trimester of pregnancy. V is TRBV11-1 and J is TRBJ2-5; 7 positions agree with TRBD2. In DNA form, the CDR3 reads TGTGCCAGCAGCCCGACTCCGGGACTAAGTAGACAAGAGACCCAGTACTTC. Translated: CASSPTPGLSRQETQYF.